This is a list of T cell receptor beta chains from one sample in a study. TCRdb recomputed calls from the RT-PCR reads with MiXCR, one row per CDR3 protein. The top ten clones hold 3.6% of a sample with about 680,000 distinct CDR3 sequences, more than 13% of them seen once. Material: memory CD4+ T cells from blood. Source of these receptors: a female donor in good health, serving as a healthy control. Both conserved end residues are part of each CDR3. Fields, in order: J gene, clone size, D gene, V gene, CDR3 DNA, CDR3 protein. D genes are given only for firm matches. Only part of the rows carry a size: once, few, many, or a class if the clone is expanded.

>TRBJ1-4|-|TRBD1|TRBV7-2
TGTGCCAGCAGCTTAGCGGACAGGGATCGGGAAAAACTGTTTTTT
CASSLADRDREKLFF
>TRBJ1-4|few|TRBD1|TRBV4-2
TGTGCCAGCAGCCAAGCCCCCGACAGGGGCGCTAATGAAAAACTGTTTTTT
CASSQAPDRGANEKLFF
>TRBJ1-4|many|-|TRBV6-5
TGTGCCAGCAGTGCACCCCCGGGCACTCCAAGGGAAAAACTGTTTTTT
CASSAPPGTPREKLFF
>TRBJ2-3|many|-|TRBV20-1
TGCAGTGCTAGAACATTCACCGTGGCAGATACGCAGTATTTT
CSARTFTVADTQYF
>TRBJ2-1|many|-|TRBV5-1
TGCGCCAGCAGCTTGGCCTTAGGGGGTTACAATGAGCAGTTCTTC
CASSLALGGYNEQFF
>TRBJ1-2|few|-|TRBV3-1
TGTGCCAGCAGGCCGACAGGTAGAAACTATGGCTACACCTTC
CASRPTGRNYGYTF
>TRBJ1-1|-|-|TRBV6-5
TGTGCCAGCTCGGGGAGAAAGGGTGAAGCTTTCTTT
CASSGRKGEAFF
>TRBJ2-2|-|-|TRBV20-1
TGCAGTGCTAGAGATCGTCTTCATATGGCCGGGGAGCTGTTTTTT
CSARDRLHMAGELFF
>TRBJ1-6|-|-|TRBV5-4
TGTGCCAGCAGCTTGGGGGAGGGATTTCGGTCACCCCTCCACTTT
CASSLGEGFRSPLHF
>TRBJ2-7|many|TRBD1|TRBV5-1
TGCGCCAGCGGATTTAACCCGGGACAGGGGGCTGGCGAGCAGTACTTC
CASGFNPGQGAGEQYF
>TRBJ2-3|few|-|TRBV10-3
TGTGCCACCTTGGACCGGGTGACAGATACGCAGTATTTT
CATLDRVTDTQYF
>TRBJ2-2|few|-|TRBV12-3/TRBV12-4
TGTGCCAGCAGTCCCCCCCTTGGCGGGGAGCTGTTTTTT
CASSPPLGGELFF
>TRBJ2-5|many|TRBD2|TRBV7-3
TGTGCCAGCAGCGCGGGGGGAAAGTTTTTGGAGACCCAGTACTTC
CASSAGGKFLETQYF
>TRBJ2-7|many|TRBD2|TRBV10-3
TGTGCCATCAGTGCTGCCGGGAGGGCCATAGGCTACGAGCAGTACTTC
CAISAAGRAIGYEQYF
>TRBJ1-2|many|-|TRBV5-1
TGCGCCAGCAGCTACAGGGACTATGGCTACACCTTC
CASSYRDYGYTF
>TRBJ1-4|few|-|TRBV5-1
TGCGCCAGCAGCTGGGATTCAACTAATGAAAAACTGTTTTTT
CASSWDSTNEKLFF
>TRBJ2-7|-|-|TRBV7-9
TGTGCCAGCAGCTTCGCTCCCGTCCCCGGATACGAGCAGTACTTC
CASSFAPVPGYEQYF
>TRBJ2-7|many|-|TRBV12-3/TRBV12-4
TGTGCCAGCAGTTTAAGTAGTGTTCGGGTCGAGCAGTACTTC
CASSLSSVRVEQYF
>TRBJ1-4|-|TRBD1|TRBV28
TGTGCCAGCATCCAGGGGGCGTTTGGAGGCGAAAAACTGTTTTTT
CASIQGAFGGEKLFF
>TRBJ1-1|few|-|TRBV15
TGTGCCACCAGCTACAGGTATAACACTGAAGCTTTCTTT
CATSYRYNTEAFF
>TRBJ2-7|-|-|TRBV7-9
TGTGCCAGCAGCTTACTATTCAGGGAGAGCGAGCAGTACTTC
CASSLLFRESEQYF
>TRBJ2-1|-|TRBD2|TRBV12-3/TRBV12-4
TGTGCCAGCAGCACCGGGACTAGGGGCAACAATGAGCAGTTCTTC
CASSTGTRGNNEQFF
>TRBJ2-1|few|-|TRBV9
TGTGCCAGCAGTGCGACGGAGTACAATGAGCAGTTCTTC
CASSATEYNEQFF
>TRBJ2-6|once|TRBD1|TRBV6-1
TGTGCCAGCAGTGAATCGGGCGGGACAGGGTTGAGTGGGGCCAACGTCCTGACTTTC
CASSESGGTGLSGANVLTF
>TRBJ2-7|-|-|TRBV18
TGTGCCAGCTCCTATGACCGAGCAGCGTACGAGCAGTACTTC
CASSYDRAAYEQYF
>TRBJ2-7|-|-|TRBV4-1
TGCGCCAGCAGCCAAGGTGGCGGGGCCCTGGAGCAGTACTTC
CASSQGGGALEQYF
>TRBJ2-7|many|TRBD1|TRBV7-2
TGTGCCAGCAGCTCCAGACAGGGGCTCTACGAGCAGTACTTC
CASSSRQGLYEQYF
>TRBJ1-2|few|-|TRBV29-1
TGCAGCGTTGAAGCGACAGTCGGAACTGGTGGCTACACCTTC
CSVEATVGTGGYTF
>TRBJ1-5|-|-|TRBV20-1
TGCAGTGTTTTACAGGGTGCGGGGGATCAGCCCCAGCATTTT
CSVLQGAGDQPQHF
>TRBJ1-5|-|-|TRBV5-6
TGTGCCAGCAGCATAAACGGGATGCCCAATCAGCCCCAGCATTTT
CASSINGMPNQPQHF
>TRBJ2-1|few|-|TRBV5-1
TGCGCCAGCAGCTTCTCGGGACGGAGAGTCTCCTACAATGAGCAGTTCTTC
CASSFSGRRVSYNEQFF
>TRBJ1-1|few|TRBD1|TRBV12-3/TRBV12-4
TGTGCCAGCAGTCCCTTAACGGGACAGATGAACACTGAAGCTTTCTTT
CASSPLTGQMNTEAFF
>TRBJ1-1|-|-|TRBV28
TGTGCCAGCAGTCCCCCTACGACTCGACGGGAAGCTTTCTTT
CASSPPTTRREAFF
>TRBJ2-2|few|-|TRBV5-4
TGTGCCAGCAGCCGCGCAGGGTCAGGCAGGTCCGGGGAGCTGTTTTTT
CASSRAGSGRSGELFF
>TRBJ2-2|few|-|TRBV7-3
TGTGCCAGCAGCTTAACCCTCCGGGGTTCCGGGGAGCTGTTTTTT
CASSLTLRGSGELFF
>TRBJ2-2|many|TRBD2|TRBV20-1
TGCAGTGCTAGAGCGGGAGGGTCGAACACCGGGGAGCTGTTTTTT
CSARAGGSNTGELFF
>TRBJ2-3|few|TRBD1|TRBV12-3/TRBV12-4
TGTGCCAGAGGGACAGGGGCCCCTGTTAGCACAGATACGCAGTATTTT
CARGTGAPVSTDTQYF
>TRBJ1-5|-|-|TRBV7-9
TGTGCCAGCAGCCGTACCTACAATCAGCCCCAGCATTTT
CASSRTYNQPQHF
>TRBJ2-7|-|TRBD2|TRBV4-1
TGCGCCAGCAGACGCGCGGGACTACCTTCCTACGAGCAGTACTTC
CASRRAGLPSYEQYF
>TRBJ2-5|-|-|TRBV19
TGTGCCAGTAAAGCCTTGACGGACCAAGAGACCCAGTACTTC
CASKALTDQETQYF
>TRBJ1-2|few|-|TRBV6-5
TGTGCCAGCAGAGTCAATTTTGGGGAGGCAGGGAACATCTATGGCTACACCTTC
CASRVNFGEAGNIYGYTF
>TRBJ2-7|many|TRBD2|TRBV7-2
TGTGCCAGCAGCCCACTAGCGGGAGAACACGAGCAGTACTTC
CASSPLAGEHEQYF
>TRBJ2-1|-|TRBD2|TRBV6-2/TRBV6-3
TGTGCCAGCGTGGGGTGGGGGGGTCAGTTCTTC
CASVGWGGQFF
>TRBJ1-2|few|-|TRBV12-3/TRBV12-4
TGTGTGTCATCTGGAAGGGGGTATGGCTACACCTTC
CVSSGRGYGYTF
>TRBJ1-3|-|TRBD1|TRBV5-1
TGCGCCAGCAGAGGGACAGGGGGCTCCGGAAACACCATATATTTT
CASRGTGGSGNTIYF
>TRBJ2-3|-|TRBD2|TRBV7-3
TGTGCCAGCAGCCTTGGGACTAGCGGGGCCACAGATACGCAGTATTTT
CASSLGTSGATDTQYF
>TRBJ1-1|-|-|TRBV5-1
TGCGCCAGCAGCTCCTTAACATTGAACACTGAAGCTTTCTTT
CASSSLTLNTEAFF
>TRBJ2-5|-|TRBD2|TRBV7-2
TGTGCCAGCAGCTTAGCACTAGCGGGAGTGGTTGAGCAGTACTTC
CASSLALAGVVEQYF
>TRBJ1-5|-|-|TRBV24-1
TGTGCCACCAGTGACAACCGCGACAGCAATCAGCCCCAGCATTTT
CATSDNRDSNQPQHF
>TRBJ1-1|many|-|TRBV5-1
TGCGCCAGCAGCTTGGAGGCTAGGCTGAACACTGAAGCTTTCTTT
CASSLEARLNTEAFF
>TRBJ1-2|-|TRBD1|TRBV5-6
TGTGCCAGCAGCCTTAACAGGGGGCAAGATGGCTACACCTTC
CASSLNRGQDGYTF
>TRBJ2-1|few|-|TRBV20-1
TGCAGTGCTGCCCGCGGGGGCATTGGGAATGAGCAGTTCTTC
CSAARGGIGNEQFF
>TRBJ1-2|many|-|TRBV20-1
TGCAGTTCGCCCCCGGGGTGGCAGGGCCGACAAGAGTATGGCTACACCTTC
CSSPPGWQGRQEYGYTF
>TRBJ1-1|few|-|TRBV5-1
TGCGCCAGCAGCTTAACCCCGGGACAACAGAACACTGAAGCTTTCTTT
CASSLTPGQQNTEAFF